Following are 9 T cell receptor beta chains from one sample sequenced in a study of metastatic and nonmetastatic thyroid tumors. Each patient came to thyroid surgery without any prior treatment (of any kind). TCRdb re-clonotyped the PCR reads through MiXCR. Counted here are approximately 7,000 clones, approximately 32% occurring once; the ten biggest clones make up 10%. The specimen sequenced was tumor tissue. These receptors were collected from a female donor with papillary thyroid cancer or a benign thyroid nodule (not recorded which). Some clones in this sample may be carry-over from other donors' samples.

This clone is labeled as medium-sized. This chain uses TRBV18 with TRBJ2-3; the D is unclear. The CDR3 runs to 13 residues. Trimming left V 5 bases short and J 3 bases short, with 9 bases between. Germline CDR1 is KGHSH and CDR2 is LQKENI. The CDR3 spells CASSVTQTDTQYF. CDR3 nucleotides: TGTGCCAGCTCAGTGACTCAAACAGATACGCAGTATTTT.

This clone was seen only a few times. V and J are TRBV2 and TRBJ1-2; D unresolved. There are 14 residues in the CDR3. V was trimmed by 4 bases and J by 4 bases, leaving 13 bases between them. Germline-derived CDR1 and CDR2 are SNHLY and FYNNEI. As DNA, the CDR3 is TGTGCCAGCAGTGCCGAGCGGTCAGTCTATGGCTACACCTTC. Its translation: CASSAERSVYGYTF.

By its share, this clone is medium-sized. J is TRBJ2-3 and V is TRBV28; 10 bases align to TRBD2. The J segment lost 9 bases and the V segment lost 5 bases, leaving 14 bases of the junction unmatched. The CDR3 loop spans 16 amino acids. CDR1 is MDHEN, CDR2 SYDVKM, per germline. The CDR3, as DNA: TGTGCCAGCAGTGGGGCTAGCGGGAGACACAAGAAGACGCAGTATTTT. Translating it yields CASSGASGRHKKTQYF.

The chain combines TRBV27 with TRBJ1-2; D is ambiguous. CDR3 length equals 14 residues. Germline CDR1 MNHEY, CDR2 SMNVEV (reference sequence). Trimming shortened V by 2 bases and J by 1 base, and 8 bases separated the two germline ends. CDR3 sequence: CASSLQPSNYGYTF. The CDR3 DNA follows: TGTGCCAGCAGTTTACAACCAAGTAACTATGGCTACACCTTC.

V usage is TRBV28 and J usage is TRBJ2-5; 11 bases are a match to TRBD2. The germline V gene has CDR1 MDHEN and CDR2 SYDVKM. The CDR3 covers 16 residues. V lost 5 bases to trimming and J lost 5 bases; unmatched junction nucleotides: 10. CDR3 amino acids: CASSPLTSGSPETQYF. CDR3 in DNA: TGTGCCAGCAGTCCCCTTACTAGCGGGAGTCCGGAGACCCAGTACTTC.

By share of the sample, this clone is medium-sized (0.01 to 0.1%). The chain has TRBV19 and TRBJ1-4; D may be TRBD1 (6 bases). V was shortened by 3 bases and J by 4 bases, with 9 bases between the two germline ends. Germline CDR1 and CDR2: LNHDA and SQIVND (reference sequence). This CDR3 is built from 14 residues. For the CDR3, the DNA is TGTGCCAGTAGTATTGCAGGGGATAATGAAAAACTGTTTTTT. As protein: CASSIAGDNEKLFF.

This clone qualifies as medium-sized. V and J are TRBV6-5 and TRBJ2-1; 7 positions agree with TRBD1. The CDR3 is made up of 16 amino acids. The V gene's germline CDR1 is MNHEY and CDR2 SVGAGI. V dropped 4 bases and J dropped 0; count of bases not matched to a gene: 6. CDR3 loop: CASSSRTGISYNEQFF. CDR3 nucleotides: TGTGCCAGCAGTTCCCGGACAGGTATCTCCTACAATGAGCAGTTCTTC.

The chain uses TRBV20-1 and TRBJ2-3; tentatively, D is TRBD2 (7 bases). This CDR3 comprises 15 residues. Germline V lookup: CDR1 DFQATT, CDR2 SNEGSKA (reference sequence). V lost 3 bases, J lost 3 bases, and 16 bases lay in between. In nucleotides, the CDR3 is TGCAGTGCTAGTGGGGGGGCCGTTAGTACAGATACGCAGTATTTT. It is translated as CSASGGAVSTDTQYF.

CDR3 sequence (DNA): TGTGCCAGCAGTCGACCAGGGATGGAGCAGTACTTC. Translation gives CASSRPGMEQYF. The chain combines TRBV6-1 with TRBJ2-7, with a tentative D call TRBD1 (5 bases). This CDR3 region has 12 residues. Germline V lookup: CDR1 MNHNS, CDR2 SASEGT. V dropped 5 bases and J dropped 7 bases, with 12 bases sitting between them.